What follows are 12 T cell receptor beta chains derived from one specimen sequenced in a study of T cell repertoires in cytomegalovirus infection. Each CDR3 protein is one row after TCRdb ran MiXCR on the reads. This table has roughly 990,000 distinct CDR3 sequences, around 30% appearing once. These TCRs' antigens remain unknown. The sample was cultured CD8+ T cells from PBMCs, taken from culture after CMV antigen stimulation. These receptor sequences come from a human donor in good health (CMV status not recorded). Some clones in this sample may be carry-over from other donors' samples.

This chain links TRBV12-5 with TRBJ2-2; 9 nucleotides align to TRBD1. The V gene end was trimmed by 5 bases and the J gene end by 1 base; junction bases not matched to a gene: 14. CDR1 LGHNT and CDR2 FRNRAP come from the germline V gene. The CDR3 totals 19 residues. This CDR3 reads CASGPAGQGRTRNTGELFF. The CDR3 nucleotides are TGTGCTAGTGGTCCCGCGGGACAGGGTCGAACAAGGAACACCGGGGAGCTGTTTTTT.

This clonotype was recorded a few times. This chain joins TRBV6-1 and TRBJ2-1; 7 nucleotides agree with TRBD2. CDR1 MNHNS and CDR2 SASEGT come from the germline V gene. This CDR3 contains 16 residues. The junction had 8 bases not matched to a gene; V was cut back by 5 bases and J by 1 base. In nucleotides, the CDR3 is TGTGCCAGCAGTCCTTTTTCGGGGGGATCCTACAATGAGCAGTTCTTC. Its protein product is CASSPFSGGSYNEQFF.

The V gene is TRBV6-5, the J gene TRBJ2-5; D remains unclear. The CDR3 totals 16 residues. Trimming cost V 5 bases and J 0 bases, with 16 bases left between them. Germline-derived CDR1 and CDR2 are MNHEY and SVGAGI. This CDR3 reads CASSPDFLGYQETQYF. CDR3 DNA: TGTGCCAGCAGTCCTGACTTCTTAGGGTACCAAGAGACCCAGTACTTC.

In this sample, this clonotype turned up a few times. V is TRBV9 and J is TRBJ2-1, with 11 bases aligning to TRBD1. Germline trimming cut 6 bases from V and 6 bases from J; bases unmatched to any gene: 8. Germline loops: CDR1 SGDLS, CDR2 YYNGEE. The CDR3 runs 15 residues. Here the CDR3 reads CASTSGDRGGNEQFF. CDR3 DNA sequence: TGTGCCAGCACTAGCGGGGACAGGGGGGGCAATGAGCAGTTCTTC.

The V and J genes are TRBV29-1 and TRBJ2-7; D perhaps matches TRBD2 (6 bases). This CDR3 region has 13 residues. Germline V gives CDR1 SQVTM, CDR2 ANQGSEA. V gave up 4 bases and J gave up 3 bases, with 13 bases separating them. CDR3 DNA sequence: TGCAGCGTTGTAAGTGGGGGGATCTACGAGCAGTACTTC. Translating gives CSVVSGGIYEQYF.

The J gene is TRBJ1-1, the V gene TRBV19, with D possibly matching TRBD1 (5 bases). Germline V gene sequence: CDR1 LNHDA, CDR2 SQIVND (reference sequence). The CDR3 runs to 14 residues. The ends were cut back, 6 bases at V and 3 bases at J, with 14 bases in the middle. For the CDR3, the DNA is TGTGCCAGTAGCCCGGGGGTAGAATACACTGAAGCTTTCTTT. Translating it yields CASSPGVEYTEAFF.

This clonotype was counted ten times or more. The chain has TRBV7-8 and TRBJ1-5, with D maybe TRBD1 (5 bases). Trimming stripped 5 bases from V and 4 bases from J, with 12 bases between. The CDR3 consists of 14 residues. Germline V gives CDR1 SGHVS, CDR2 FQNEAQ. CDR3 amino acids: CASSPGRVNQPQHF. The CDR3 nucleotides are TGTGCCAGCAGCCCGGGACGGGTTAATCAGCCCCAGCATTTT.

Here the CDR3 reads CASSLEASGGPVSYNEQFF. DNA of the CDR3: TGTGCCAGCAGCTTAGAGGCTAGCGGGGGGCCCGTCTCCTACAATGAGCAGTTCTTC. The chain links TRBV7-9 to TRBJ2-1; 11 positions match TRBD2. With V trimmed by 1 base and J by 0 bases, 8 bases remained unmatched. This CDR3 spans 19 amino acids. Germline V gene data show CDR1 as SEHNR and CDR2 as FQNEAQ (reference sequence).

This clonotype was recorded a few times. The V and J genes are TRBV5-1 and TRBJ2-5, with 8 bases lining up with TRBD2. Germline V lookup: CDR1 SGHRS, CDR2 YFSETQ. V lost 7 bases and J lost 2; bases outside the gene matches: 4. This CDR3 is built from 13 residues. The CDR3 coding sequence is TGCGCCAGCGCCGGGGGGGTACAAGAGACCCAGTACTTC. Translating it yields CASAGGVQETQYF.

This chain joins TRBV7-9 and TRBJ2-1; TRBD2 matches 8 bases. V shed 7 bases, J shed 5 bases, and the junction held 10 bases outside the gene matches. Germline CDR1 reads SEHNR; CDR2 reads FQNEAQ (reference sequence). CDR3 size: 15 residues. The CDR3, as DNA: TGTGCCAGCACCCGGGAGGGTGAGGGGGACAATGAGCAGTTCTTC. It is translated as CASTREGEGDNEQFF.

The J gene is TRBJ2-4, the V gene TRBV7-9, with 8 positions matching TRBD1. Looked up from germline, CDR1 is SEHNR and CDR2 is FQNEAQ (reference sequence). This CDR3 comprises 18 residues. With V trimmed by 4 bases and J by 11 bases, 22 bases remained unmatched. In nucleotides, the CDR3 is TGTGCCAGCAGCTCCCAACTCACCGGACAGGGCCAGAATATTCTTCAGTACTTC. Protein: CASSSQLTGQGQNILQYF.

The J gene is TRBJ2-7, the V gene TRBV12-3 or TRBV12-4, with 9 bases that match TRBD1. The CDR3 covers 15 residues. V shed 3 bases and J 1 base; nucleotides not matched to a gene: 4. The CDR3 sequence is CASSFAGTGSYEQYF. In DNA, the CDR3 is TGTGCCAGCAGTTTTGCCGGGACAGGGTCCTACGAGCAGTACTTC.